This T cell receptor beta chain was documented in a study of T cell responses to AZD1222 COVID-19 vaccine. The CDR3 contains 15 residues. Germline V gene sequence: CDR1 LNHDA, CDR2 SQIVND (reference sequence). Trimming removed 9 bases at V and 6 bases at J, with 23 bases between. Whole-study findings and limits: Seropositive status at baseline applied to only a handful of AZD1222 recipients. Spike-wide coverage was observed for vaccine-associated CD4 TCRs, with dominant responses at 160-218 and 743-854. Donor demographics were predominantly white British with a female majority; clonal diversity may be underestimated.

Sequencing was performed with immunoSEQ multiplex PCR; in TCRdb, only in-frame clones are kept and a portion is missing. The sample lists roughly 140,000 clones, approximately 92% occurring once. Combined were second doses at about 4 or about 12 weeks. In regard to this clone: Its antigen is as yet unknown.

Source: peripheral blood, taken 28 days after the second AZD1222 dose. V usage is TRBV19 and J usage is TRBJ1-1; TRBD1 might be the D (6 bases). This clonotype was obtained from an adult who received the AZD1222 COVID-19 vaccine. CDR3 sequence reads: CASDNVDRGDSEAFF. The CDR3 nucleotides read TGTGCCAGCGACAACGTGGACAGAGGGGACTCTGAAGCTTTCTTT.